The T cell receptor (beta chain) described here comes from a study of PD-L1 blockade in urothelial cancer. About the research overall: Samples came from 3 weeks, at the second dose, and 6 weeks into treatment. Specimens of blood held a median count of approximately 150,000 T cells. General study points: Having blood TCR clonality under the median before treatment predicted better survival.

Trimming took 1 base from V and 1 from J; bases not matched to a gene: 3. Germline loops: CDR1 GTSNPN, CDR2 SVGIG (reference sequence). The CDR3 contains 16 residues. The sample's time point: pretreatment peripheral blood. Pretreatment and on-treatment blood mononuclear cell samples were taken, totaling between 1 and 8 time points per patient. TCRdb keeps only in-frame clones here, not all; method: immunoSEQ multiplex PCR. The sample carries about 95,000 clones, roughly 90% recorded once. Comment on this clone: The target antigen is unknown.

The sequence came from a man in his fifties or sixties with urothelial cancer. The rearrangement links TRBV30 to TRBJ2-4; TRBD2 aligns across 11 bases. The sample consisted of PBMCs, taken around atezolizumab (anti-PD-L1) treatment. The CDR3 coding sequence is TGTGCCTGGAGTGAATTAGCGGGGGGGGCCAAAAACATTCAGTACTTC. Its translation is CAWSELAGGAKNIQYF.